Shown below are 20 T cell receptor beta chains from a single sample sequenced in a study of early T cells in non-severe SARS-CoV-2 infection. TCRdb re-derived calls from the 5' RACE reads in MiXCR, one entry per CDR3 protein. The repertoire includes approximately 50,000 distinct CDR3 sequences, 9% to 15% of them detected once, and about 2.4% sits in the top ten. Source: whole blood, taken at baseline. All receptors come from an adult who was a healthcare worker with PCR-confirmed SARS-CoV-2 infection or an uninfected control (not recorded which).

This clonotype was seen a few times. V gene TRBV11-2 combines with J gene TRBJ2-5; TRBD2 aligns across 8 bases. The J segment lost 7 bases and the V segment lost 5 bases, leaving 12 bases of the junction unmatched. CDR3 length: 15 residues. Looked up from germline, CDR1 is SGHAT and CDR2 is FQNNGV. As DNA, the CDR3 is TGTGCCAGCAGCCCAGGGCCGGGACTAGAGGCGACCCAGTACTTC. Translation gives CASSPGPGLEATQYF.

DNA of the CDR3: TGCAGCGTTGGGACTACAGATACGCAGTATTTT. It translates to CSVGTTDTQYF. This chain uses TRBV29-1 with TRBJ2-3, with a weak D call TRBD2 (5 bases). Looked up from germline, CDR1 is SQVTM and CDR2 is ANQGSEA. The ends were cut back, 4 bases at V and 3 bases at J, with 5 bases in the middle. The CDR3 covers 11 residues.

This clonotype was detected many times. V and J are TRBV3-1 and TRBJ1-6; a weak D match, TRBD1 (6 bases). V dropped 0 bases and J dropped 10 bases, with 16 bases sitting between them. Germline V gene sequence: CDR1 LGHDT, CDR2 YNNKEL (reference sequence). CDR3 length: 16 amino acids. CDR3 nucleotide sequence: TGTGCCAGCAGCCAAGATAATCGGGGGGCTCGGTCACCCCTCCACTTT. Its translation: CASSQDNRGARSPLHF.

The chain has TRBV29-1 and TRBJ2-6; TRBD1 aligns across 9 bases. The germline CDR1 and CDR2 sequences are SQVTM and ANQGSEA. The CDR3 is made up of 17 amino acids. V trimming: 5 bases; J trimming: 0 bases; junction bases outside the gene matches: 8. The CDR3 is CSVKKQGALSGANVLTF. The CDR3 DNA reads TGCAGCGTTAAAAAACAGGGGGCGCTCTCTGGGGCCAACGTCCTGACTTTC.

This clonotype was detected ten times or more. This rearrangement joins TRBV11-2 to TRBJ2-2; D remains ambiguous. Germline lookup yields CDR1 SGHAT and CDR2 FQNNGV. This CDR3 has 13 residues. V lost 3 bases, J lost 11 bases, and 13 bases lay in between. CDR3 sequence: CASSFERFGELFF. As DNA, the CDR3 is TGTGCCAGCAGCTTCGAGAGATTTGGAGAGCTGTTTTTT.

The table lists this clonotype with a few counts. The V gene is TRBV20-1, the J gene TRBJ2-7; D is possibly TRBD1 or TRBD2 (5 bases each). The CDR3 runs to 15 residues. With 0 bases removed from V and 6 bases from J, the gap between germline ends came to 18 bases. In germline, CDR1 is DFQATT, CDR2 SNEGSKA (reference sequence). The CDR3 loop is CSARDPGTRGIEQYF. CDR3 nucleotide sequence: TGCAGTGCTAGAGACCCCGGGACCCGAGGAATCGAGCAGTACTTC.

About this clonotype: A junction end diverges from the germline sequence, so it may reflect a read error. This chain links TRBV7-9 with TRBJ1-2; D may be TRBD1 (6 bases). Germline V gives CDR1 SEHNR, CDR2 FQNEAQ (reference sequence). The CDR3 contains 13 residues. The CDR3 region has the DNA TGTGCCAGCAACTTAGTTTCGGGGGGCGGCTACACCTTC. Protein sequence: CASNLVSGGGYTF.

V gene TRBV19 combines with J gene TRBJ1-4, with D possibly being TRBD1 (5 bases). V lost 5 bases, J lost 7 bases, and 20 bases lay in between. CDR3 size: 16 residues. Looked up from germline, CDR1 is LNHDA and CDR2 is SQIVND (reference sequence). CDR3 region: CASSDRPAASGEKLFF. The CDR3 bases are TGTGCCAGTAGTGACAGACCCGCCGCAAGTGGTGAAAAACTGTTTTTT.

The CDR3 sequence: CASSESEGLKLFF. The CDR3 DNA follows: TGTGCCAGCAGTGAATCTGAGGGGCTGAAACTGTTTTTT. The J gene is TRBJ1-4, the V gene TRBV6-1, with D possibly being TRBD1 (5 bases). This CDR3 spans 13 amino acids. The V gene lost 2 bases and the J gene lost 11 bases, with 12 bases spanning the gap. Germline CDR1 is MNHNS and CDR2 is SASEGT.

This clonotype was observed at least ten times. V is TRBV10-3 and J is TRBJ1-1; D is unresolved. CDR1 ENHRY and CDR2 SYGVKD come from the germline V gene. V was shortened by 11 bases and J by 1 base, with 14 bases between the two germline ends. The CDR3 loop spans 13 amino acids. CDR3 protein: CAVAVSPNTEAFF. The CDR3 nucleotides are TGTGCCGTAGCGGTTTCGCCGAACACTGAAGCTTTCTTT.

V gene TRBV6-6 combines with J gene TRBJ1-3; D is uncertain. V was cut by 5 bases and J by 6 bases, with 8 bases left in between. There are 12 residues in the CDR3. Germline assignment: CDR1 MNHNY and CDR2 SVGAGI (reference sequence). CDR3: CASSAIENTIYF. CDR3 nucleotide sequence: TGTGCCAGCAGTGCCATTGAAAACACCATATATTTT.

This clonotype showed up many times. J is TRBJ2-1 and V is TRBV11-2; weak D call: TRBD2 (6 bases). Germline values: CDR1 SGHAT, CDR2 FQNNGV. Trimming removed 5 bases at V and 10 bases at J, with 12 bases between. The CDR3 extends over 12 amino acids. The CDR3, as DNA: TGTGCCAGCAGCCCCCAGCGGGTCGAGCAGTTCTTC. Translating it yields CASSPQRVEQFF. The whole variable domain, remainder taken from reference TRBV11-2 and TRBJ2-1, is EAGVAQSPRYKIIEKRQSVAFWCNPISGHATLYWYQQILGQGPKLLIQFQNNGVVDDSQLPKDRFSAERLKGVDSTLKIQPAKLEDSAVYLCASSPQRVEQFFGPGTRLTVL.

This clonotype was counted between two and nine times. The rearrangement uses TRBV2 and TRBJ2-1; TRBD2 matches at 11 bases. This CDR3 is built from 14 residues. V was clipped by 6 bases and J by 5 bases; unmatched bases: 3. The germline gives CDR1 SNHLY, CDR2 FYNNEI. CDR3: CASRTSGIDNEQFF. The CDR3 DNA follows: TGTGCCAGCAGGACTAGCGGGATAGACAATGAGCAGTTCTTC.

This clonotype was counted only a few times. CDR3 bases: TGTGCCAGCAGCCAAGACCGGGACACCTACTATGGCTACACCTTC. Its protein product is CASSQDRDTYYGYTF. The chain recombines TRBV3-1 with TRBJ1-2; maybe TRBD1 (6 bases). Trimming took 0 bases from V and 3 from J, leaving 11 bases between them. Germline CDR1 is LGHDT and CDR2 is YNNKEL (reference sequence). There are 15 residues in the CDR3.

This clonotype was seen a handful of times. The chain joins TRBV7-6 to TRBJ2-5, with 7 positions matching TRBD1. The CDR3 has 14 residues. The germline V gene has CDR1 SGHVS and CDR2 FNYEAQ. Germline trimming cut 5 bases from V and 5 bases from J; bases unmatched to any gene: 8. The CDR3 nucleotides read TGTGCCAGCAGCGCGGCCAGGGGACAGGAGACCCAGTACTTC. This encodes CASSAARGQETQYF.

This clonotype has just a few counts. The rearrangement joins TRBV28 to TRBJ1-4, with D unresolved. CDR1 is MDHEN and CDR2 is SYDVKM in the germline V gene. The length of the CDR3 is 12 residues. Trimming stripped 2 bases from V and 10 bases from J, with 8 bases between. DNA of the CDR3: TGTGCCAGCAGTTTACCCATCGCAAAACTGTTTTTT. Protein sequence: CASSLPIAKLFF. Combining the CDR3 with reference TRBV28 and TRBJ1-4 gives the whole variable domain DVKVTQSSRYLVKRTGEKVFLECVQDMDHENMFWYRQDPGLGLRLIYFSYDVKMKEKGDIPEGYSVSREKKERFSLILESASTNQTSMYLCASSLPIAKLFFGSGTQLSVL.

The CDR3 nucleotides read TGTGCCAGCAAGGATACAGGGTGGGATGAAAAACTGTTTTTT. Encoded protein: CASKDTGWDEKLFF. The gene calls are TRBV6-5 and TRBJ1-4; a possible D gene is TRBD1 (6 bases). V was cut by 7 bases and J by 6 bases, with 15 bases left in between. The CDR3 contains 14 residues. Per the germline V gene, CDR1 is MNHEY and CDR2 is SVGAGI.

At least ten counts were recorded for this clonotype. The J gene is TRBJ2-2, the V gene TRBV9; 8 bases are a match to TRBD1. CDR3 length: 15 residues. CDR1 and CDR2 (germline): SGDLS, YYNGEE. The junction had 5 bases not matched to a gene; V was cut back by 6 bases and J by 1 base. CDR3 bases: TGTGCCAGCACCCCCGGGACAGGGAACACCGGGGAGCTGTTTTTT. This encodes CASTPGTGNTGELFF.

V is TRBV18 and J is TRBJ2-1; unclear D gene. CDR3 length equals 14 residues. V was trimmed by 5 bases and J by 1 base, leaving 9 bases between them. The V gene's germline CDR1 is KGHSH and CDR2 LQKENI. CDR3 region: CASSSQRSYNEQFF. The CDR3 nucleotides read TGTGCCAGCTCATCCCAGAGATCCTACAATGAGCAGTTCTTC.

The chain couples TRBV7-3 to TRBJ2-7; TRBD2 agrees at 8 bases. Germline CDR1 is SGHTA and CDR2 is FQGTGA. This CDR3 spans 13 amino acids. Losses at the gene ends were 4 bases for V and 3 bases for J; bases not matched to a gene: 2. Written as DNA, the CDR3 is TGTGCCAGCAGCTCAACTAGCGGCTACGAGCAGTACTTC. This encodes CASSSTSGYEQYF.